The present entry profiles one T cell receptor beta chain with its context. One junction end does not reproduce the germline sequence, and a read error may be involved. The data are from a study of blood T cell repertoires in COVID-19. Study-level background: The origin of the acute and convalescent COVID-19 samples was the United States, Italy and Spain.

This CDR3 is built from 16 residues. Looked up from germline, CDR1 is ENHRY and CDR2 is SYGVKD. Produced via immunoSEQ multiplex PCR; TCRdb's table is partial and in-frame only. In the table there are some 150,000 clones, 75% to 90% of which are singletons. This chain joins TRBV10-3 and TRBJ2-3; possible D gene TRBD2, 6 bases. Sequencing was performed on peripheral blood. The source is a woman aged 40 to 50 with acute or convalescent COVID-19. The CDR3 nucleotides are TGTGCCGTCAGTCCTAGTGGGGGGTTGGGTCCAGATACGCAGTATTTT. This translates into CAVSPSGGLGPDTQYF.